This T cell receptor (beta chain) was profiled in a study of T cell responses to AZD1222 COVID-19 vaccine. General observations from the study: Baseline seropositives among AZD1222 recipients totaled only five to seven. Within unmutated variant regions lay the reported targets of nearly half of spike-specific TCRs.

Measured with immunoSEQ multiplex PCR; TCRdb has only the in-frame clones, and not every one. The sample shows approximately 150,000 clones, roughly 88% of them seen only once. From germline, CDR1 is SNHLY and CDR2 FYNNEI. The CDR3 spans 12 residues. V lost 10 bases and J 6 bases, leaving 15 bases between the germline ends. As regards this clone: Antigen: not known.

The chain is built from TRBV2 and TRBJ1-1; D is unclear. The sample was peripheral blood, taken 28 days after the second dose of the MenACWY control vaccine. This clonotype originated in an adult who received the MenACWY meningococcal vaccine as a control. This chain's CDR3 is CATMPNIPEAFF. The CDR3 DNA is TGTGCCACAATGCCGAACATCCCTGAAGCTTTCTTT.